Following are 6 T cell receptor beta chains from one sample sequenced in a study of brain T cells in children with intractable seizures. Generated by immunoSEQ multiplex PCR, the TCRdb table keeps only in-frame clones and is missing some. This table has 110,000 or so clones, approximately 94% appearing once. The specimen was peripheral blood, collected at surgery. The receptors shown here come from a boy in the first two years of life with hemimegalencephaly and intractable seizures.

The V call is TRBV5-1, the J call TRBJ2-7, with TRBD1 matching over 10 bases. This CDR3 comprises 14 residues. Trimming cost V 3 bases and J 2 bases; bases outside gene matches: 2. Germline V gene sequence: CDR1 SGHRS, CDR2 YFSETQ. CDR3 region: CASSSGTGAYEQYF. CDR3 sequence (DNA): TGCGCCAGCAGCTCCGGGACAGGGGCCTACGAGCAGTACTTC. The full variable domain, rest sourced from reference TRBV5-1 and TRBJ2-7, is KAGVTQTPRYLIKTRGQQVTLSCSPISGHRSVSWYQQTPGQGLQFLFEYFSETQRNKGNFPGRFSGRQFSNSRSEMNVSTLELGDSALYLCASSSGTGAYEQYFGPGTRLTVT.

Notes on this clone: The sample carries other DNA sequences with the same CDR3. This chain uses TRBV27 with TRBJ2-7; D gene unclear. The CDR3 runs to 13 residues. CDR1 and CDR2 (germline): MNHEY, SMNVEV (reference sequence). Trimming pared 2 bases from V and 1 base from J, leaving 6 bases between. The CDR3 sequence is CASSLGQSYEQYF. The CDR3 coding sequence is TGTGCCAGCAGTTTAGGGCAGTCCTACGAGCAGTACTTC.

The sample holds one count of this clone. This rearrangement joins TRBV5-1 to TRBJ2-3, with D hard to call. V lost 0 bases and J 1 base, leaving 6 bases between the germline ends. The germline CDR1 and CDR2 sequences are SGHRS and YFSETQ. The CDR3 runs to 14 residues. In DNA form, the CDR3 reads TGCGCCAGCAGCTTGGCTGGAGGCACAGATACGCAGTATTTT. Protein sequence: CASSLAGGTDTQYF.

The chain employs TRBV28 and TRBJ2-7, with TRBD1 matching 10 bases. Germline CDR1 and CDR2: MDHEN and SYDVKM. CDR3 length: 14 amino acids. J gave up 4 bases and V 5 bases, and 5 bases lay outside the gene matches. CDR3 sequence reads: CASSKTGGRYEQYF. In DNA, the CDR3 is TGTGCCAGCAGTAAGACAGGGGGCCGGTACGAGCAGTACTTC.

This clone occurred once. The chain employs TRBV7-3 and TRBJ2-3; 10 positions match TRBD2. The germline V gene has CDR1 SGHTA and CDR2 FQGTGA. This CDR3 comprises 19 residues. V gave up 7 bases and J gave up 2 bases; unmatched junction bases: 18. CDR3 sequence (DNA): TGTGCCAGCACTGAAACCCCCCCTAGCGGGAGTCGGGACACAGATACGCAGTATTTT. This translates into CASTETPPSGSRDTDTQYF.

This rearrangement joins TRBV7-2 to TRBJ2-7; D not resolved. Looked up from germline, CDR1 is SGHTA and CDR2 is FQGNSA. The length of the CDR3 is 14 residues. V lost 1 base and J 0 bases, leaving 7 bases between the germline ends. The CDR3 DNA sequence: TGTGCCAGCAGCTTAGTCGCGAGCTCCTACGAGCAGTACTTC. As protein: CASSLVASSYEQYF.